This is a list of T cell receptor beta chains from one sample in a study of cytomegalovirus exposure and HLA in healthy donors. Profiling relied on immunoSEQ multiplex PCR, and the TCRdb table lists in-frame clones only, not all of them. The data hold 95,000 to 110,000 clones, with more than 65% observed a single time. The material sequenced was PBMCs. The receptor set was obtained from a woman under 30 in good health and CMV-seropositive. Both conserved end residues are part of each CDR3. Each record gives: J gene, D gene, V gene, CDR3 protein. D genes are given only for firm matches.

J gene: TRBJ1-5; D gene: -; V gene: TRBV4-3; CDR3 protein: CASSQMPQGQPQHF
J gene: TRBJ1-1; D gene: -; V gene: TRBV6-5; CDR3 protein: CASSYSITGSTEAFF
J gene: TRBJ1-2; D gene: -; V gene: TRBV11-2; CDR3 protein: CASSSRDNNVGYTF
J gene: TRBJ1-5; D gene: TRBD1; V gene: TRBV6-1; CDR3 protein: CASSERQGGGNQPQHF
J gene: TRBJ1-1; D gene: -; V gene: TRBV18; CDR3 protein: CASSPPGRLENTEAFF
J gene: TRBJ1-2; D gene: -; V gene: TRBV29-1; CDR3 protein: CSVVGTHMDLLYGYTF
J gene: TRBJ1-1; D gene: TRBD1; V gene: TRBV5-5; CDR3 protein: CASSLEDRVLFNTEAFF
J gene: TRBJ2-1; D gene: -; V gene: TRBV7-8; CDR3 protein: CASSFGGTALNEQFF
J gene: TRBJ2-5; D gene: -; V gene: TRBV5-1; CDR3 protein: CASSLGGPETQYF
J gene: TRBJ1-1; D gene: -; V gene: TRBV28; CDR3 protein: CASSLAAEKNTEAFF
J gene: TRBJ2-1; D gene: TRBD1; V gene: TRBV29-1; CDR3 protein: CSVDRGPNEQFF
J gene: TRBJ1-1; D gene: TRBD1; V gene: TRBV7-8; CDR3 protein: CASRVGQGGDTEAFF
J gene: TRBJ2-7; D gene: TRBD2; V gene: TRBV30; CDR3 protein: CAWSVGLAYYEQYF
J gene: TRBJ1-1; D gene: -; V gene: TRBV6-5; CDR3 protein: CASSRGTEAFF
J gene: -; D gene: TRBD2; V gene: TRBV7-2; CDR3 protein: CASSLNALAGYEQYF
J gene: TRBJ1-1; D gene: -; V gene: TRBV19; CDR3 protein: CASSAGSTEAFF
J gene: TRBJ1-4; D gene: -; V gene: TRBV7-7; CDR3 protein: CASGHKTGEKLFF
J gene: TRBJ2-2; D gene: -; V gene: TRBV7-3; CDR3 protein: CASSFEINTGELFF
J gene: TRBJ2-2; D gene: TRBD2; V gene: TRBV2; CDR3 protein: CASSETRTGTSAGELFF
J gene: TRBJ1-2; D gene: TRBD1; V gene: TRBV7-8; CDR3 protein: CASSHRTGGPNYGYTF
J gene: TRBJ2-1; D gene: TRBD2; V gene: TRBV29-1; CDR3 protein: CSVEDRARAGAYNEQFF
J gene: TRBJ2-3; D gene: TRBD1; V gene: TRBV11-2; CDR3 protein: CASSFGQGTDTQYF
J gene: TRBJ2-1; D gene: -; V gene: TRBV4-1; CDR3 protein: CASSQEVQLTRPTSQFF
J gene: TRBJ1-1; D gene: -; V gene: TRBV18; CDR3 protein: CASSPPSQMNTEAFF
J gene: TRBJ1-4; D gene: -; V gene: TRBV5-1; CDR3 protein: CASSLDRAFEKLFF
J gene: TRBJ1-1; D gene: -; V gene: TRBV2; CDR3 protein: CASRGGGMNTEAFF
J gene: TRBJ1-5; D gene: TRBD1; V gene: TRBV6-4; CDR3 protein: CASTLQGANQPQHF
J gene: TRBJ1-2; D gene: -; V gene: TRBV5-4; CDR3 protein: CASSPLTGTANYGYTF
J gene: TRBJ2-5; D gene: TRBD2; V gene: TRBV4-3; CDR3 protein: CASSHSPGLAGETQYF
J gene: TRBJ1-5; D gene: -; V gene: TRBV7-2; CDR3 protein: CASSLTTGDPGQPQHF
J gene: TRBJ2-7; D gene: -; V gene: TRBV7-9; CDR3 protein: CASSLGRYEQYF
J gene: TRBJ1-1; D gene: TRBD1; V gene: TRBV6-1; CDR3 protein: CASRKTGATEAFF
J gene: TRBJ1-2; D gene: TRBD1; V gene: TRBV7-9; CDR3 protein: CASSIGGDYGYTF
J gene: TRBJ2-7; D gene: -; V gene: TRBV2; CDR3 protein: CATQTVWQYF
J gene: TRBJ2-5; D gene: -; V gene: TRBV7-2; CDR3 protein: CASSPSGGTQYF
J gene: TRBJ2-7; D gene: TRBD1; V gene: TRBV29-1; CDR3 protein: CSAPGTGDEQYF
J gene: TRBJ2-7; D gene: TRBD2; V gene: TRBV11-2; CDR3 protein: CASSWLGGYEQYF
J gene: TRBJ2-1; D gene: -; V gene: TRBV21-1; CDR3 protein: CASSKVVPGLRETNEQFF
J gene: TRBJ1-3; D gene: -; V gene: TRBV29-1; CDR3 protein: CSVEYSHSGNTIYF
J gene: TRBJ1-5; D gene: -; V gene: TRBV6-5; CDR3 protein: CASSFNRVGGQPQHF
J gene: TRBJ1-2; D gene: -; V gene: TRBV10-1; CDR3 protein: CASSEPRLPGSGVVGGYTF
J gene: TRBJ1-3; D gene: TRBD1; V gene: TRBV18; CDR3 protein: CASSPNRDSRKRNDF
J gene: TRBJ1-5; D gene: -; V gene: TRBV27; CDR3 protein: CASSVSGYSNQPQHF
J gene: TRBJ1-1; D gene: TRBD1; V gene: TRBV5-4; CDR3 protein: CASRRDRATEAFF
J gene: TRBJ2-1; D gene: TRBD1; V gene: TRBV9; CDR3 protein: CASSTQGASYNEQFF
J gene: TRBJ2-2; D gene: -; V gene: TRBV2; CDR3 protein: CASSELQATGELFF
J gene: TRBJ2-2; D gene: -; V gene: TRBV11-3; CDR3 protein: CASSLDSNTGELFF
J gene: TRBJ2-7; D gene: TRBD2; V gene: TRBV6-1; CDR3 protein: CASIPGGAYEQYF
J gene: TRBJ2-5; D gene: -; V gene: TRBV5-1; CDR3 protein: CASSSPGRETQYF
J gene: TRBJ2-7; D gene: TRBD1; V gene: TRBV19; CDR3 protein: CASSIPERQGWCSYEQYF
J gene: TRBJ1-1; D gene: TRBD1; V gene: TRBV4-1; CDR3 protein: CASSQSTGGTEAFF
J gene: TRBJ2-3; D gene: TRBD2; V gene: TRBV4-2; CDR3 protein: CASSQDPGLAASDTQYF
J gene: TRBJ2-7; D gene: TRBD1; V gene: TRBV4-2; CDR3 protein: CASSQPGQGSYEQYF